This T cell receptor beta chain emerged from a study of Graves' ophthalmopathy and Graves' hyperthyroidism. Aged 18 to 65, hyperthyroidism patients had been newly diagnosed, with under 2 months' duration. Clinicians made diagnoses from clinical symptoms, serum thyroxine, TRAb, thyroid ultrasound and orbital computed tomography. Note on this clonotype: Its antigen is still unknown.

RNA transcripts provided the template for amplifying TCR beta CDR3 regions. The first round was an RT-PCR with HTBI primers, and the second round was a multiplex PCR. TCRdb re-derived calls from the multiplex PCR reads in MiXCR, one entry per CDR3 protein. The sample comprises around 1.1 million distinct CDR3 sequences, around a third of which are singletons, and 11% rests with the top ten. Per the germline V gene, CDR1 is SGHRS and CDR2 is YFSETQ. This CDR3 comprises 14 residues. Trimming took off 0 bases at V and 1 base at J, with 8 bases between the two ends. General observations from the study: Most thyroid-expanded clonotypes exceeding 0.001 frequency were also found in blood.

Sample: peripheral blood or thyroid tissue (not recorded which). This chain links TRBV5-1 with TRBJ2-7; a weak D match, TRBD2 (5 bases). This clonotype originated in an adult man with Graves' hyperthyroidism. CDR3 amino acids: CASSLDGMSYEQYF. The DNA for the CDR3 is TGCGCCAGCAGCTTGGACGGGATGTCCTACGAGCAGTACTTC.